This TCR beta chain emerged from a study of blood T cell repertoires in COVID-19. Looking at the study overall: Spain, Italy and the United States supplied samples that represented acute and convalescent COVID-19. T cells, B-cell-depleted T cells, or PBMCs supplied cDNA or gDNA.

The CDR3 extends over 13 amino acids. Looked up from germline, CDR1 is SGHNT and CDR2 is YYREEE (reference sequence). V lost 4 bases, J lost 12 bases, and 14 bases lay in between. Profiling relied on immunoSEQ multiplex PCR, and the TCRdb table lists in-frame clones only, not all of them. Here the sample spans 40,000 to 45,000 clones, about 89% being singletons. The V call is TRBV5-4, the J call TRBJ1-6; D ambiguous. Specimen: peripheral blood. This sequence was found in a human donor in a cohort sampled during active COVID-19. CDR3 residues: CASSPTFLGPLHF. For the CDR3, the DNA is TGTGCCAGCAGCCCAACATTCCTTGGACCCCTCCACTTT.